This T cell receptor beta chain was found in a study of shared T cell receptors in the human thymus. Data came from immunoSEQ multiplex PCR; TCRdb stores just in-frame clones and leaves some out. This table has some 400,000 clones, 95% appearing once. The J segment lost 2 bases and the V segment lost 4 bases, leaving 10 bases of the junction unmatched. The CDR3 is made up of 17 amino acids. In germline, CDR1 is SNHLY, CDR2 FYNNEI. The TCR comes from a human donor. Sequencing input: thymocytes. The chain has TRBV2 and TRBJ2-1, with 8 positions matching TRBD1. The CDR3 sequence: CASSVTGGLSTYNEQFF. In nucleotides, the CDR3 is TGTGCCAGCAGTGTAACAGGGGGGCTATCGACCTACAATGAGCAGTTCTTC.